The sequence of this T cell receptor beta chain was determined in a study of blood T cell repertoires in COVID-19 (dated by TCRdb to between 2020 and 2021). At the level of the whole study: Samples from collaborators originated in the United States, Italy and Spain and spanned both the acute and convalescent phases of COVID-19. The repertoires were made available in a free public database intended to serve as a resource for research on the immune response to SARS-CoV-2. The samples were drawn from two sources: the first 160 participants of the ongoing ImmuneRACE study, and 1,200 or so subjects contributed by 6 global collaborators. Deeply sampled blood TCRbeta repertoires from subjects exposed to, actively infected with, or recovered from COVID-19 were included in the dataset. The material from the prospective study consisted of cDNA or gDNA derived from T cells, B-cell-depleted T cells, or PBMCs. Where available, HLA class I and class II types were obtained from metadata supplied by the sample provider rather than from assay-based typing. The sample metadata nearly always contained a de-identified subject ID, COVID-19 status, age in years and sex.

Each collaborating institution followed its own protocols to collect whole blood in K2EDTA tubes. For TCRbeta analysis, collaborator samples were shipped as frozen whole blood, as isolated PBMCs, or as DNA extracted from either sample type. What the study reported, not specific to this receptor: How much clinical and demographic metadata was included differed by source and by participant, and the metadata was provided uncurated.

In the case of this clone: Its cognate antigen has yet to be identified. No much larger clone exists at a distance of one base, and base qualities are not known.

The CDR3, from cysteine to phenylalanine, totals 15 residues. Only the CDR3 DNA stays, 45 bases, in frame from base 1. From a lookup of the germline V gene (reference sequence), CDR1 and CDR2 are LGHDT and YNNKEL. V was cut back by 4 bases and J by 0 bases, leaving a gap of 10 bases between them. The immunoSEQ Assay, a bias-controlled multiplex PCR, was used to amplify TCRbeta CDR3 regions from genomic DNA. In the paper's pipeline: Nucleated cell counts per sample were estimated from amplification of reference gene primers within the assay. To quantify the absolute abundance of each unique TCRbeta CDR3 rearrangement, sequence reads were collapsed and filtered. Productive Simpson clonality was computed per sample as the square root of Simpson's diversity index over productive rearrangements. Held by TCRdb, this immuneACCESS table contains in-frame sequences only and omits some clones. Under half of the omission traces to an unresolved V gene where checked; the cause of the rest is unknown. V and J calls plus clone size are reproduced from that table; the DNA served to infer D and trimming. The table for this sample lists about 210,000 clones; 65% to 85% of them were counted only once. The ten largest clones represent more than 10% of the sample.

The chain joins TRBV3-1 (or the pseudogene TRBV3-2) to TRBJ2-1, and possibly TRBD2, on 5 matching bases. Sequenced: peripheral blood. The clonotype was recovered from a human donor in a cohort sampled during active COVID-19. The CDR3 reads CASSPRGGSYNEQFF. The bases read TGTGCCAGCAGCCCACGAGGAGGCTCCTACAATGAGCAGTTCTTC.